The clone carrying this TCR beta chain was picked up many times. In TCRdb, the 5' RACE reads were re-called with MiXCR into one record per CDR3 protein. The repertoire holds 700,000 to 950,000 distinct CDR3 sequences, 9% to 15% seen once, with 1.5% to 2% in the top ten. This entry comes from a study of identical twins. Germline V lookup: CDR1 DFQATT, CDR2 SNEGSKA (reference sequence). V shed 7 bases and J 7 bases; nucleotides not matched to a gene: 18. CDR3 size: 16 residues. The data were also submitted as part of a second study, on yellow fever vaccine responses in identical twins.

This chain connects TRBV20-1 to TRBJ2-1; 8 bases match TRBD2. Specimen: PBMCs. The TCR comes from a woman in her late teens or twenties in good health. CDR3 sequence: CSVRFYREGRFNEQFF. The CDR3, as DNA: TGCAGTGTCCGCTTTTATCGGGAGGGCCGGTTTAATGAGCAGTTCTTC.